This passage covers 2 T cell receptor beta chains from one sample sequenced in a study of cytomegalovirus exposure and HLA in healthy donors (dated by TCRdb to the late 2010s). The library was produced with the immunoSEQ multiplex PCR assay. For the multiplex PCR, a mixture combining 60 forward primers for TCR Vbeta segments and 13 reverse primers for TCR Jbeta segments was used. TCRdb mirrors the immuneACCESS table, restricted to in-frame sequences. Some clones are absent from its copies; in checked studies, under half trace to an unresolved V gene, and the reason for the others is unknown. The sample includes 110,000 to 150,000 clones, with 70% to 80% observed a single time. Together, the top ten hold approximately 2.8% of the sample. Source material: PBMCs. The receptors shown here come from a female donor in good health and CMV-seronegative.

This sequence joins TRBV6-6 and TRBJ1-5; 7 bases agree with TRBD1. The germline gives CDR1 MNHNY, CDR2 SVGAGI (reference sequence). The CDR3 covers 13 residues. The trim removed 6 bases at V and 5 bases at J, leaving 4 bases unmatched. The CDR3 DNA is TGTGCCAGCAGAACTGACAGGGATCAGCCCCAGCATTTT. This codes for CASRTDRDQPQHF.

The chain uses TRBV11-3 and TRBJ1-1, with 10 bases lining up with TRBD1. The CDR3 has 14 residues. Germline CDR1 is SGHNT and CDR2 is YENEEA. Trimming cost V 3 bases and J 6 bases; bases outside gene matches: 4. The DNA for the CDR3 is TGTGCCAGCAGCTTGGGACAGGGGTACGCTGAAGCTTTCTTT. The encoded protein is CASSLGQGYAEAFF.